This T cell receptor (beta chain) was sequenced during a study of long-term antiretroviral therapy in people with HIV. Study results and caveats: At every time point, clones expanded before ART dominated the repertoire.

Germline V lookup: CDR1 MNHEY, CDR2 SVGAGI. Trimming shortened V by 0 bases and J by 4 bases, and 12 bases separated the two germline ends. This CDR3 spans 15 amino acids. Points on this clone: Its antigen is still unknown.

Version v3.0 of the immunoSEQ assay was performed at survey level. This table comes from immunoSEQ multiplex PCR, and its TCRdb copy is limited to in-frame clones, with some not included. The table includes roughly 28,000 clones, approximately 91% detected once. Samples held roughly 0.95-11 million cryopreserved PBMC, and DNA extraction followed. The sequence was obtained from a man in his late teens or twenties with HIV. The sequencing used unsorted PBMCs, collected 3.1 years after starting antiretroviral therapy. V usage is TRBV6-5 and J usage is TRBJ1-1; D remains ambiguous. This CDR3 is CASSYSSARGTEAFF. The CDR3 bases are TGTGCCAGCAGTTACTCCTCCGCCCGGGGCACTGAAGCTTTCTTT.